The present entry profiles one TCR beta chain with its context. The antigen is unknown. Cultured CD4+ T cells had their DNA profiled by the Oncomine TCR Beta short-read assay. Cultured CD4+ T cells yielded the extracted genomic DNA. Each CDR3 protein is one row after TCRdb ran MiXCR on the PCR reads. In the table there are roughly 15,000 distinct CDR3 sequences, about 83% of which are singletons. Treatment in this sample: roughly 10-day PBMC culture with coronavirus spike peptide pools or control peptides (ViraFEST assay). This sample is part of a study of vaccination and CD4 T cells after COVID-19. Germline V gene data show CDR1 as MNHEY and CDR2 as SVGEGT. Trimming cost V 8 bases and J 7 bases; bases outside gene matches: 7. This CDR3 spans 12 amino acids.

This sequence originates from a human donor who received a COVID-19 vaccine. The rearrangement joins TRBV6-2 or TRBV6-3 to TRBJ1-2; TRBD1 matches at 7 bases. The material was CD4+ T cells from blood, cultured in vitro, obtained after SARS-CoV-2 vaccination. CDR3 DNA sequence: TGTGCCAGCGACCCAGGGGGTAGTGGCTACACCTTC. Its translation: CASDPGGSGYTF.